Listed below are T cell receptor beta chains from one sample, sequenced in a study of identical twins. TCRdb passed the 5' RACE reads through MiXCR, listing each CDR3 protein once. The sample consists of 250,000 or so distinct CDR3 sequences, about 13% of them appearing once. Another study also made use of these data, one on yellow fever vaccine responses in identical twins.

Sequencing used memory (CD45RO+) T cells sorted from blood. The receptors derive from a woman aged 18-29 years in good health. CDR3s include the opening cysteine and the closing phenylalanine or tryptophan. The D gene is left open where the match is weak. The size entry is marked missing in some rows and otherwise reads once, few, many or a size class.

cdr3_nt cdr3_aa j_call v_call clone_size d_call
TGTGCCAGCAGCCCCTGGGGACAGGGGTCCTACGAGCAGTACTTC CASSPWGQGSYEQYF TRBJ2-7 TRBV28 few TRBD1
TGTGCCAGCAGCTTTCGGGAAGCTGAAGCTTTCTTT CASSFREAEAFF TRBJ1-1 TRBV7-9 many -
TGTGCCAGCAGCCCACTGGGGCTAGCGCCAACCGGGGAGCTGTTTTTT CASSPLGLAPTGELFF TRBJ2-2 TRBV12-3/TRBV12-4 - -
TGTGCCAGCAACCGCTACCCTCTGGAGGTCCAGTACTTC CASNRYPLEVQYF TRBJ2-5 TRBV6-1 - -
TGTGCCAGCAGCAGAGTAGGGCTCTACAATGAGCAGTTCTTC CASSRVGLYNEQFF TRBJ2-1 TRBV7-9 - -
TGTGCCAGCAGCCAAGTAGCGGGTACCAGTTCACCCCTCCACTTT CASSQVAGTSSPLHF TRBJ1-6 TRBV3-1 few -
TGTGCCAGCAGCACTCCGGGACAGGGATCGCTTTTTTGTGGCTACACCTTC CASSTPGQGSLFCGYTF TRBJ1-2 TRBV21-1 many -
TGTGCCAGCAGCGTAACTATCTCTGGGGCCAACGTCCTGACTTTC CASSVTISGANVLTF TRBJ2-6 TRBV9 few -
TGTGCCAGCAGCCCGGGACAGGGGGAGGGGGAGCTGTTTTTT CASSPGQGEGELFF TRBJ2-2 TRBV9 few TRBD1
TGTGCCATCAGTGAGTCGATCTACGGGGACCAGCCCCAGCATTTT CAISESIYGDQPQHF TRBJ1-5 TRBV10-3 few -
TGTGCCAGCAGTTACAGGGGGCAGTTTAATGAAAAACTGTTTTTT CASSYRGQFNEKLFF TRBJ1-4 TRBV6-5 few TRBD1
TGTGCCATCGGCGGGACTAGCGGGATAAATGAGCAGTTCTTC CAIGGTSGINEQFF TRBJ2-1 TRBV10-3 few TRBD2
TGTGCCAGCAGCCCCCAGACAGGGAGCTACGAGCAGTACTTC CASSPQTGSYEQYF TRBJ2-7 TRBV7-6 many TRBD1
TGTGCCAGCACCCTGGGAGGGCCCGGGGAGCTGTTTTTT CASTLGGPGELFF TRBJ2-2 TRBV12-3/TRBV12-4 many TRBD2
TGTGCCAGCAGCCTGGAGAGGAATCAAGAGACCCAGTACTTC CASSLERNQETQYF TRBJ2-5 TRBV7-2 few -